The source of this T cell receptor (beta chain) is a study of control samples from healthy donors and cancer patients. There are a few counts of this clone. The assay was immunoSEQ multiplex PCR, and TCRdb's table has in-frame clones only and misses some. This table holds 150,000 to 200,000 clones, around nine tenths found once. Germline V CDR1 and CDR2: GTSNPN, SVGIG (reference sequence). CDR3 length: 15 residues. The J segment lost 7 bases and the V segment lost 0 bases, leaving 7 bases of the junction unmatched. The sequencing input was blood. The gene calls are TRBV30 and TRBJ2-2; 8 bases agree with TRBD2. The receptor was derived from a man aged 18 to 30 in good health. CDR3 DNA: TGTGCCTGGAGTGTGGACGGGGGGGCCGGCGGGGAGCTGTTTTTT. The encoded protein is CAWSVDGGAGGELFF.